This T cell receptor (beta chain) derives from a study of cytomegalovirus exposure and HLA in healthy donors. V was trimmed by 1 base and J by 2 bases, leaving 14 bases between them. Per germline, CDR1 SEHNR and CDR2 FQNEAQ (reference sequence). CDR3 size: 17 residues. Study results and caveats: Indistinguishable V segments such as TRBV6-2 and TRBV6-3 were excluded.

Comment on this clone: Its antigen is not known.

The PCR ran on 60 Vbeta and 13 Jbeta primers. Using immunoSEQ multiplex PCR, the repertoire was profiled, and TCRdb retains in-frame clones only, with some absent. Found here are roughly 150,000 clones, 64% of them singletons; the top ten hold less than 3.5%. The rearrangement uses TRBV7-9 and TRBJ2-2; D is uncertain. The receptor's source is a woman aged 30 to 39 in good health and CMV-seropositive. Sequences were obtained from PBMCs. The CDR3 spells CASSLERPDYNTGELFF. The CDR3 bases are TGTGCCAGCAGCTTAGAGAGGCCGGATTATAACACCGGGGAGCTGTTTTTT.